A selection of T cell receptor beta chains follows, all from one sample in a study of human T cells and chemical hapten exposure. TCRdb ran MiXCR on the RACE reads and lists one entry per CDR3 protein. The sample has about 42,000 distinct CDR3 sequences; 8% to 9% are singletons. Here the sequenced sample was whole blood, taken in connection with sensitization to the hapten diphenylcyclopropenone (DPC). These receptors were taken from a woman aged 40 to 50 with alopecia areata. Some clones in this sample may be carry-over from other donors' samples. Both conserved end residues are part of each CDR3. Fields, in order: CDR3 protein, CDR3 DNA, J gene, D gene, V gene, clone size. A D gene is named only where the DNA matches it firmly. Size tells how often a clone was seen (once, few, many) or the class of an expanded clone, and some rows leave it out.

CDR3: CASSQIAGNTEAFF
DNA: TGTGCCAGCAGCCAGATTGCAGGGAACACTGAAGCTTTCTTT
J: TRBJ1-1
D: -
V: TRBV7-2
size: -

CDR3: CACDRVVSNQPQHF
DNA: TGTGCCTGCGACAGGGTCGTGAGCAATCAGCCCCAGCATTTT
J: TRBJ1-5
D: TRBD1
V: TRBV6-1
size: many

CDR3: CASSELDSRQSDIQYF
DNA: TGTGCCAGCAGTGAACTGGACAGCCGCCAGTCGGACATTCAGTACTTC
J: TRBJ2-4
D: -
V: TRBV2
size: many

CDR3: CSAMTSGGFTDTQYF
DNA: TGCAGTGCTATGACTAGCGGGGGGTTTACAGATACGCAGTATTTT
J: TRBJ2-3
D: TRBD2
V: TRBV20-1
size: many

CDR3: CASSPARKGAEAFF
DNA: TGTGCCAGCTCACCAGCGAGGAAAGGGGCTGAAGCTTTCTTT
J: TRBJ1-1
D: -
V: TRBV18
size: many

CDR3: CASRPTPAGSTDTQYF
DNA: TGTGCCAGCAGACCCACTCCAGCGGGGAGCACAGATACGCAGTATTTT
J: TRBJ2-3
D: TRBD2
V: TRBV6-5
size: many

CDR3: CSVAADSGANVLTF
DNA: TGCAGCGTTGCGGCCGACTCTGGGGCCAACGTCCTGACTTTC
J: TRBJ2-6
D: -
V: TRBV29-1
size: many

CDR3: CASSSNRLRDTQYF
DNA: TGTGCCAGCAGCTCTAACCGACTGCGGGATACGCAGTATTTT
J: TRBJ2-3
D: -
V: TRBV7-2
size: many

CDR3: CASSPKSHDNGYTF
DNA: TGTGCCAGCAGCCCCAAGTCCCATGATAACGGCTACACCTTC
J: TRBJ1-2
D: -
V: TRBV9
size: many

CDR3: CASSQDEGSVSPLHF
DNA: TGTGCCAGCAGCCAAGATGAGGGGTCAGTTTCACCCCTCCACTTT
J: TRBJ1-6
D: -
V: TRBV4-2
size: many

CDR3: CSALGQGTGGDQPQHF
DNA: TGCAGTGCCCTAGGACAGGGGACGGGAGGGGATCAGCCCCAGCATTTT
J: TRBJ1-5
D: TRBD1
V: TRBV20-1
size: many

CDR3: CASSSQGGRADTQYF
DNA: TGTGCCAGCAGCTCCCAGGGGGGCCGGGCAGATACGCAGTATTTT
J: TRBJ2-3
D: -
V: TRBV7-6
size: many

CDR3: CAWSVKGGGREQYF
DNA: TGTGCCTGGAGTGTGAAAGGGGGCGGACGGGAGCAGTACTTC
J: TRBJ2-7
D: TRBD1
V: TRBV30
size: many

CDR3: CASTTRTRTEAFF
DNA: TGTGCCAGCACGACTCGTACGAGAACTGAAGCTTTCTTT
J: TRBJ1-1
D: -
V: TRBV12-3/TRBV12-4
size: many

CDR3: CASSQDRRVRGNTIYF
DNA: TGTGCCAGCAGCCAAGATCGCAGGGTTCGGGGAAACACCATATATTTT
J: TRBJ1-3
D: -
V: TRBV14
size: many

CDR3: CSARDPGRALGEAFF
DNA: TGCAGTGCTAGAGACCCTGGCAGGGCCCTAGGAGAAGCTTTCTTT
J: TRBJ1-1
D: -
V: TRBV20-1
size: many

CDR3: CSARSGNYEQYF
DNA: TGCAGTGCTAGATCCGGGAACTACGAGCAGTACTTC
J: TRBJ2-7
D: -
V: TRBV20-1
size: many

CDR3: CSAPPPSTTEAFF
DNA: TGCAGTGCCCCGCCCCCATCAACTACTGAAGCTTTCTTT
J: TRBJ1-1
D: -
V: TRBV20-1
size: -

CDR3: CSAFSVGEQYF
DNA: TGCAGTGCATTCAGCGTTGGCGAGCAGTACTTC
J: TRBJ2-7
D: -
V: TRBV20-1
size: many

CDR3: CASSQEVDYEQYF
DNA: TGCGCCAGCAGCCAAGAGGTCGACTACGAGCAGTACTTC
J: TRBJ2-7
D: -
V: TRBV4-3
size: many

CDR3: CASSEAADFTDTQYF
DNA: TGTGCCAGCAGTGAAGCGGCCGACTTCACAGATACGCAGTATTTT
J: TRBJ2-3
D: -
V: TRBV6-1
size: -

CDR3: CASSPGTGSSYEQYF
DNA: TGTGCCAGCAGCCCTGGGACGGGTAGCTCCTACGAGCAGTACTTC
J: TRBJ2-7
D: -
V: TRBV5-4
size: many

CDR3: CASIDSSYNEQFF
DNA: TGTGCCAGCATTGACTCCTCCTACAATGAGCAGTTCTTC
J: TRBJ2-1
D: -
V: TRBV3-1
size: many

CDR3: CASSQDPDRPDTQYF
DNA: TGTGCCAGCAGCCAAGATCCCGACAGACCAGATACGCAGTATTTT
J: TRBJ2-3
D: -
V: TRBV4-2
size: many

CDR3: CASSYAGGDIDSREQFF
DNA: TGTGCCAGCAGCTACGCGGGCGGGGACATAGATTCCCGTGAGCAGTTCTTC
J: TRBJ2-1
D: -
V: TRBV7-9
size: few

CDR3: CASSPGLANTGELFF
DNA: TGTGCCAGCAGCCCTGGACTAGCGAACACCGGGGAGCTGTTTTTT
J: TRBJ2-2
D: TRBD2
V: TRBV7-6
size: many

CDR3: CASPPSGLTGITSSRPRKDTQYF
DNA: TGTGCCAGCCCCCCCTCGGGACTCACCGGGATAACTTCCTCGCGCCCGCGTAAAGATACGCAGTATTTT
J: TRBJ2-3
D: -
V: TRBV6-5
size: many

CDR3: CASSPQSTGELFF
DNA: TGTGCCAGCAGCCCCCAAAGTACCGGGGAGCTGTTTTTT
J: TRBJ2-2
D: -
V: TRBV12-3/TRBV12-4
size: many

CDR3: CASSLLGTRTGLYNQPQHF
DNA: TGTGCCAGCAGTTTATTGGGCACCAGGACAGGGCTATACAATCAGCCCCAGCATTTT
J: TRBJ1-5
D: TRBD1
V: TRBV28
size: many

CDR3: CASSPRQGGSSPLHF
DNA: TGTGCCAGCAGTCCTAGACAGGGGGGAAGTTCACCCCTCCACTTT
J: TRBJ1-6
D: TRBD1
V: TRBV12-3/TRBV12-4
size: many

CDR3: CASSLSAMGTGELFF
DNA: TGTGCCAGCAGCTTAAGTGCCATGGGCACCGGGGAGCTGTTTTTT
J: TRBJ2-2
D: -
V: TRBV7-2
size: -

CDR3: CATSRARAYEQYF
DNA: TGTGCCACCAGCAGGGCCAGAGCCTACGAGCAGTACTTC
J: TRBJ2-7
D: -
V: TRBV15
size: many

CDR3: CSVLKTGAGNTIYF
DNA: TGCAGCGTGCTAAAGACAGGTGCTGGAAACACCATATATTTT
J: TRBJ1-3
D: -
V: TRBV29-1
size: many

CDR3: CASSQGAGKNTEAFF
DNA: TGCGCCAGCAGCCAAGGTGCAGGGAAGAACACTGAAGCTTTCTTT
J: TRBJ1-1
D: -
V: TRBV4-1
size: many

CDR3: CASSPPDYNEQFF
DNA: TGTGCCAGCAGTCCACCAGACTACAATGAGCAGTTCTTC
J: TRBJ2-1
D: -
V: TRBV28
size: -

CDR3: CASSLFAYEQYF
DNA: TGTGCCAGCAGTTTATTTGCCTACGAGCAGTACTTC
J: TRBJ2-7
D: -
V: TRBV28
size: few

CDR3: CASKPGAPPWGYTF
DNA: TGTGCCAGCAAACCGGGGGCCCCTCCTTGGGGCTACACCTTC
J: TRBJ1-2
D: -
V: TRBV4-2
size: -

CDR3: CASSFGGHGTYNEQFF
DNA: TGTGCCAGCAGCTTCGGGGGTCACGGAACCTACAATGAGCAGTTCTTC
J: TRBJ2-1
D: -
V: TRBV5-4
size: -

CDR3: CSASGVSMNTEAFF
DNA: TGCAGTGCCTCAGGGGTCTCCATGAACACTGAAGCTTTCTTT
J: TRBJ1-1
D: -
V: TRBV20-1
size: few

CDR3: CASSGGARGTDTQYF
DNA: TGCGCCAGCAGCGGGGGGGCCCGAGGCACAGATACGCAGTATTTT
J: TRBJ2-3
D: -
V: TRBV5-1
size: -

CDR3: CASSWGQGANTGELFF
DNA: TGTGCCAGCAGCTGGGGACAGGGTGCGAACACCGGGGAGCTGTTTTTT
J: TRBJ2-2
D: TRBD1
V: TRBV11-2
size: many

CDR3: CASSADRGYGYTF
DNA: TGTGCCAGCAGCGCTGACAGGGGCTACGGCTACACCTTC
J: TRBJ1-2
D: TRBD1
V: TRBV2
size: few

CDR3: CATSGEGNEKLFF
DNA: TGTGCCACCTCGGGAGAGGGGAATGAAAAACTGTTTTTT
J: TRBJ1-4
D: -
V: TRBV6-5
size: many

CDR3: CASSSPGGRSTDTQYF
DNA: TGTGCCAGCAGTTCCCCCGGCGGGAGAAGCACAGATACGCAGTATTTT
J: TRBJ2-3
D: TRBD2
V: TRBV28
size: many

CDR3: CASSPRTGRTGTDTQYF
DNA: TGTGCCAGCAGCCCAAGGACAGGGAGAACGGGCACAGATACGCAGTATTTT
J: TRBJ2-3
D: TRBD1
V: TRBV7-9
size: -

CDR3: CASSATTFYEQYF
DNA: TGTGCCAGCAGTGCCACGACCTTCTACGAGCAGTACTTC
J: TRBJ2-7
D: -
V: TRBV6-1
size: many

CDR3: CASSLGLAGNTDTQYF
DNA: TGTGCCAGCAGCTTGGGACTAGCGGGGAACACAGATACGCAGTATTTT
J: TRBJ2-3
D: TRBD2
V: TRBV7-3
size: many

CDR3: CASRSGLADNEQFF
DNA: TGTGCCAGCAGATCAGGACTAGCAGACAATGAGCAGTTCTTC
J: TRBJ2-1
D: TRBD2
V: TRBV5-4
size: few